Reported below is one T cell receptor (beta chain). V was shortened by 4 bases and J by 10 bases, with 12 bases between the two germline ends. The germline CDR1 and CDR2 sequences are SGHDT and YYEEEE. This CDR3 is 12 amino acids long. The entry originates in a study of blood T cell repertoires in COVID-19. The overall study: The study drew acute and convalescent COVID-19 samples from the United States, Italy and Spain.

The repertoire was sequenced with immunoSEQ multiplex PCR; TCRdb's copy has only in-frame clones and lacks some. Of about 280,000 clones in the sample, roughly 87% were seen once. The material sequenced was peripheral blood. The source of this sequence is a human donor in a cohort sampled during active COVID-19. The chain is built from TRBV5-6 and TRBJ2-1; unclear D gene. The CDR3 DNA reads TGTGCCAGCAGCGTAATGCGGCGGGAGCAGTTCTTC. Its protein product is CASSVMRREQFF.